Presented here are 28 T cell receptor beta chains from one specimen sequenced in a study of post-analysis software for immune sequencing data. No antigen has been assigned to these receptors. Unique molecular identifiers featured in each of the TCR beta cDNA libraries. Each CDR3 protein is one row after TCRdb ran MiXCR on the PCR reads. Here the sample spans 600,000 to 700,000 distinct CDR3 sequences, 55% to 60% being singletons. Overall study findings and caveats: Included in a set of about 5 TRBV segments more frequent in patients than controls were TRBV5-6, TRBV5-1 and TRBV20-1.

The sequencing input was blood. These TCRs come from a girl aged 2-10 years with multiple sclerosis.

V gene TRBV4-1 combines with J gene TRBJ1-1; D is ambiguous. Germline CDR1 is MGHRA and CDR2 is YSYEKL. V lost 0 bases, J lost 1 base, and 12 bases lay in between. The length of the CDR3 is 16 residues. The CDR3 protein is CASSQEGRTANTEAFF. CDR3 DNA sequence: TGCGCCAGCAGCCAAGAAGGAAGGACTGCGAACACTGAAGCTTTCTTT.

This chain connects TRBV6-5 to TRBJ2-5; a weak D match, TRBD1 (6 bases). CDR1 and CDR2 from the germline V gene are MNHEY and SVGAGI. The CDR3 has 15 residues. Trimming shortened V by 6 bases and J by 1 base, and 15 bases separated the two germline ends. CDR3 nucleotides: TGTGCCAGCAGACCTCTACAGGGACCCCAAGAGACCCAGTACTTC. Translation: CASRPLQGPQETQYF.

This clonotype has just a few counts. The chain recombines TRBV20-1 with TRBJ2-5, with D tentatively TRBD2 (6 bases). V lost 2 bases and J 2 bases, leaving 12 bases between the germline ends. The germline V gene has CDR1 DFQATT and CDR2 SNEGSKA (reference sequence). CDR3 length: 14 residues. The CDR3 is CSARRGSGQETQYF. The DNA for the CDR3 is TGCAGTGCTAGACGAGGAAGCGGGCAAGAGACCCAGTACTTC.

The V gene is TRBV18, the J gene TRBJ1-1; D gene ambiguous. Trimming cost V 4 bases and J 1 base, with 16 bases left between them. CDR1 KGHSH and CDR2 LQKENI come from the germline V gene. This CDR3 comprises 16 residues. The CDR3 here is CASSQRNAGSNTEAFF. The DNA of the CDR3 is TGTGCCAGCTCACAAAGGAATGCGGGATCGAACACTGAAGCTTTCTTT.

The chain carries TRBV9 and TRBJ2-1; unclear D gene. The V and J ends lost 0 bases and 5 bases respectively, with 6 bases between them. CDR1 is SGDLS and CDR2 is YYNGEE in the germline V gene. The CDR3 totals 13 residues. In DNA, the CDR3 is TGTGCCAGCAGCGTAGCCGCTAACAATGAGCAGTTCTTC. As protein: CASSVAANNEQFF. The full variable domain, with the rest looked up from reference TRBV9 and TRBJ2-1, is DSGVTQTPKHLITATGQRVTLRCSPRSGDLSVYWYQQSLDQGLQFLIQYYNGEERAKGNILERFSAQQFPDLHSELNLSSLELGDSALYFCASSVAANNEQFFGPGTRLTVL.

This rearrangement joins TRBV14 to TRBJ2-7; the D gene is possibly TRBD2 (6 bases). CDR3 length: 15 amino acids. Germline CDR1 SGHDN, CDR2 FVKESK. V dropped 0 bases and J dropped 3 bases, with 12 bases sitting between them. This chain's CDR3 is CASSQDRRGLYEQYF. The DNA of the CDR3 is TGTGCCAGCAGCCAAGACCGTAGGGGACTCTACGAGCAGTACTTC.

The chain links TRBV29-1 to TRBJ1-1; TRBD1 is a possible D gene (5 bases). There are 14 residues in the CDR3. With 0 bases removed from V and 4 bases from J, the gap between germline ends came to 12 bases. Germline CDR1 is SQVTM and CDR2 is ANQGSEA. CDR3 DNA sequence: TGCAGCGTTGAAGATTACGCAGGGAGCACTGAAGCTTTCTTT. It codes for CSVEDYAGSTEAFF.

The CDR3 DNA reads TGCAGCGTTGAACCTGTGGGAACAGAGACCCAGTACTTC. It yields the protein CSVEPVGTETQYF. V gene TRBV29-1 combines with J gene TRBJ2-5; D gene ambiguous. The germline V gene has CDR1 SQVTM and CDR2 ANQGSEA. V lost 2 bases and J 4 bases, leaving 11 bases between the germline ends. CDR3 length: 13 residues.

The chain uses TRBV29-1 and TRBJ1-5, with D unclear. V shed 2 bases and J shed 7 bases, with 12 bases lying between them. Germline assignment: CDR1 SQVTM and CDR2 ANQGSEA. This CDR3 has 13 residues. The CDR3 spells CSVELGSGQPQHF. The CDR3 nucleotides read TGCAGCGTTGAATTGGGTTCGGGACAGCCCCAGCATTTT.

The genes are TRBV28 and TRBJ2-7; the D is unclear. CDR1 is MDHEN and CDR2 is SYDVKM in the germline V gene. The germline V and J ends were trimmed by 3 bases and 6 bases, with 12 bases remaining between them. This CDR3 is 13 amino acids long. CDR3 sequence reads: CASSFFGLTEQYF. The CDR3, as DNA: TGTGCCAGCAGTTTTTTCGGGTTGACCGAGCAGTACTTC.

V usage is TRBV5-1 and J usage is TRBJ2-4; TRBD2 agrees at 11 bases. This CDR3 spans 14 amino acids. V lost 3 bases, J lost 8 bases, and 4 bases stayed unmatched. Germline assignment: CDR1 SGHRS and CDR2 YFSETQ. The CDR3 nucleotides are TGCGCCAGCAGCTCAGGTAGCGGGAGGGACATTCAGTACTTC. Protein: CASSSGSGRDIQYF.

This rearrangement joins TRBV20-1 to TRBJ1-5, with D unclear. Trimming cost V 3 bases and J 5 bases, with 20 bases left between them. There are 16 residues in the CDR3. Germline CDR1 and CDR2: DFQATT and SNEGSKA (reference sequence). CDR3 nucleotides: TGCAGTGCTAGGGGTAGTTCCGGGAGGTTCGATCAGCCCCAGCATTTT. This encodes CSARGSSGRFDQPQHF.

The chain employs TRBV12-3 or TRBV12-4 and TRBJ1-2, with 8 bases fitting TRBD1. V shed 6 bases and J 2 bases; nucleotides not matched to a gene: 8. The CDR3 spans 15 residues. CDR3 nucleotide sequence: TGTGCCAGCAGCCGCGACAGGGGCGTAAACTATGGCTACACCTTC. Protein product: CASSRDRGVNYGYTF.

This clonotype has more than one count but fewer than ten. The J gene is TRBJ2-5, the V gene TRBV29-1, with D tentatively TRBD1 (6 bases). The CDR3 extends over 14 amino acids. V was trimmed by 6 bases and J by 1 base, leaving 15 bases between them. Germline values: CDR1 SQVTM, CDR2 ANQGSEA. The CDR3 reads CSVRDTGSQETQYF. The CDR3 bases are TGCAGCGTGAGGGACACAGGTAGCCAAGAGACCCAGTACTTC.

This chain links TRBV7-6 with TRBJ2-2; D call uncertain. V was trimmed by 2 bases and J by 5 bases, leaving 21 bases between them. Looked up from germline, CDR1 is SGHVS and CDR2 is FNYEAQ. CDR3 length: 18 residues. In DNA form, the CDR3 reads TGTGCCAGCAGCTTAATATCTGGAACTCTAAAGACTACCGGGGAGCTGTTTTTT. This translates into CASSLISGTLKTTGELFF.

This clonotype has more than one count but fewer than ten. The rearrangement joins TRBV7-2 to TRBJ2-1; the D is unclear. This CDR3 has 15 residues. Germline values: CDR1 SGHTA, CDR2 FQGNSA. The germline V and J ends were trimmed by 1 base and 3 bases, with 10 bases remaining between them. DNA of the CDR3: TGTGCCAGCAGCTTAGGATTCGGCTACTACAATGAGCAGTTCTTC. This translates into CASSLGFGYYNEQFF.

The genes are TRBV12-3 or TRBV12-4 and TRBJ2-6; 10 bases map to TRBD1. The CDR3 length is 15 residues. V was pared by 8 bases and J by 0 bases, with 1 base of the junction left unmatched. Here the CDR3 reads CASGTGDSGANVLTF. Written as DNA, the CDR3 is TGTGCCAGCGGGACAGGGGACTCTGGGGCCAACGTCCTGACTTTC.

V is TRBV2 and J is TRBJ1-5; D may be TRBD1 (5 bases). The CDR3 runs 15 residues. Germline CDR1 reads SNHLY; CDR2 reads FYNNEI. V was cut by 3 bases and J by 1 base, with 10 bases left in between. CDR3 residues: CASSEGQVSNQPQHF. In DNA, the CDR3 is TGTGCCAGCAGTGAGGGGCAGGTGAGCAATCAGCCCCAGCATTTT.

The rearrangement joins TRBV12-5 to TRBJ2-1; TRBD2 matches 11 bases. CDR3 length: 19 amino acids. Germline values: CDR1 LGHNT, CDR2 FRNRAP. V gave up 4 bases and J gave up 8 bases; unmatched junction bases: 19. CDR3 amino acids: CASGSYPATSGSWRDEQFF. The CDR3 coding sequence is TGTGCTAGTGGTTCGTACCCGGCAACTAGCGGGAGTTGGCGCGATGAGCAGTTCTTC.

This chain connects TRBV2 to TRBJ2-7; TRBD2 matches 8 bases. Looked up from germline, CDR1 is SNHLY and CDR2 is FYNNEI. CDR3 size: 15 residues. V was pared by 4 bases and J by 0 bases, with 5 bases of the junction left unmatched. CDR3 DNA: TGTGCCAGCAGTGGGAAGCGGGGGAGCTCCTACGAGCAGTACTTC. Protein sequence: CASSGKRGSSYEQYF.

The V and J genes are TRBV5-1 and TRBJ1-1; the match to TRBD1 covers 9 bases. This CDR3 has 15 amino acids. J lost 1 base, V lost 4 bases, and 5 bases had no gene match. From germline, CDR1 is SGHRS and CDR2 YFSETQ. The CDR3 coding sequence is TGCGCCAGCAGCGTCGACAGGGGGTGGAACACTGAAGCTTTCTTT. This sequence encodes CASSVDRGWNTEAFF.

In its sample, this clonotype was seen a few times. The V and J genes are TRBV7-9 and TRBJ2-1; 8 bases agree with TRBD2. Trimming at V came to 1 base and at J to 8 bases, leaving 4 bases not matched to a gene. This CDR3 has 14 amino acids. Germline V lookup: CDR1 SEHNR, CDR2 FQNEAQ (reference sequence). Here the CDR3 DNA reads TGTGCCAGCAGCTTAGGGACTAGCACCCATGAGCAGTTCTTC. Translating gives CASSLGTSTHEQFF.

This chain connects TRBV7-9 to TRBJ2-7, with 7 bases lining up with TRBD1. Germline loops: CDR1 SEHNR, CDR2 FQNEAQ (reference sequence). With 2 bases clipped from V and 1 base from J, the junction kept 11 bases outside the gene matches. The CDR3 extends over 17 amino acids. CDR3 in DNA: TGTGCCAGCAGCTTATCCCCACAGGGGCAAAGTTCCTACGAGCAGTACTTC. This translates into CASSLSPQGQSSYEQYF. Full variable domain (remainder filled in from reference TRBV7-9 and TRBJ2-7): DTGVSQNPRHKITKRGQNVTFRCDPISEHNRLYWYRQTLGQGPEFLTYFQNEAQLEKSRLLSDRFSAERPKGSFSTLEIQRTEQGDSAMYLCASSLSPQGQSSYEQYFGPGTRLTVT.

CDR3 residues: CASSYSRTSYSYNEQFF. DNA of the CDR3: TGTGCCAGCAGTTACTCGCGAACTAGTTACTCCTACAATGAGCAGTTCTTC. The V call is TRBV6-6, the J call TRBJ2-1; tentatively, D is TRBD2 (5 bases). The germline CDR1 and CDR2 sequences are MNHNY and SVGAGI (reference sequence). The CDR3 has 17 residues. V shed 0 bases and J shed 0 bases, with 12 bases lying between them.

This clonotype was seen a handful of times. The chain employs TRBV28 and TRBJ2-3; D is undetermined. Between the trimmed V and J ends, which lost 5 bases and 1 base, there was a span of 7 bases. In germline, CDR1 is MDHEN, CDR2 SYDVKM. The CDR3 is made up of 13 amino acids. The CDR3 sequence: CASSSTGTDTQYF. In nucleotides, the CDR3 is TGTGCCAGCAGTAGCACGGGCACAGATACGCAGTATTTT.

J is TRBJ1-2 and V is TRBV12-3 or TRBV12-4, with D possibly matching TRBD1 (5 bases). V was clipped by 4 bases and J by 3 bases, with 15 bases between them. CDR3 length equals 15 residues. The CDR3 sequence is CASSSSDGGYYGYTF. The CDR3, as DNA: TGTGCCAGCAGTTCGTCGGACGGGGGATACTATGGCTACACCTTC.

The gene calls are TRBV15 and TRBJ2-3; 10 bases map to TRBD2. The CDR3 totals 13 residues. Germline CDR1 LNHNV, CDR2 YYDKDF (reference sequence). Trimming took 9 bases from V and 1 from J; bases not matched to a gene: 1. The CDR3 nucleotides read TGTGCCACTCTAGCGGGGGGCACAGATACGCAGTATTTT. It specifies CATLAGGTDTQYF.

A few counts support this clonotype. The genes are TRBV20-1 and TRBJ2-1, with unresolved D. The germline CDR1 and CDR2 sequences are DFQATT and SNEGSKA (reference sequence). The CDR3 has 13 residues. The V end was cut by 7 bases, the J end by 2 bases, with 12 bases between. The CDR3 DNA reads as TGCAGTGTGAGCCGAACTACCTACAATGAGCAGTTCTTC. It codes for CSVSRTTYNEQFF.